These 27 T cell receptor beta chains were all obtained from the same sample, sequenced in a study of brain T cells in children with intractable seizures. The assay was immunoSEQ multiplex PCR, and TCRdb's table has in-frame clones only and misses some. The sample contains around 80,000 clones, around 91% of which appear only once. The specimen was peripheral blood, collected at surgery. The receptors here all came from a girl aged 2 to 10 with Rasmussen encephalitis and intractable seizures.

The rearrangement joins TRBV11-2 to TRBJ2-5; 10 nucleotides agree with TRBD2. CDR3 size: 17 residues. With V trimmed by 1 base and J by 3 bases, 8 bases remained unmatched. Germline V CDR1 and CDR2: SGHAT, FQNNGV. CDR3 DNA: TGTGCCAGCAGCTTAGCCCCTAGCGGGAGTAATAAAGAGACCCAGTACTTC. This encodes CASSLAPSGSNKETQYF.

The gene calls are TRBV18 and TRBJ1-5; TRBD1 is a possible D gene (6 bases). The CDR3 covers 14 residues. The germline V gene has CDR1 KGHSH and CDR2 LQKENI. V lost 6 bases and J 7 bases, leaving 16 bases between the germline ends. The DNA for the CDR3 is TGTGCCAGCTCCCTCCGACAGGCAGGCCAGCCCCAGCATTTT. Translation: CASSLRQAGQPQHF. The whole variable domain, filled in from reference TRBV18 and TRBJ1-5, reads NAGVMQNPRHLVRRRGQEARLRCSPMKGHSHVYWYRQLPEEGLKFMVYLQKENIIDESGMPKERFSAEFPKEGPSILRIQQVVRGDSAAYFCASSLRQAGQPQHFGDGTRLSIL.

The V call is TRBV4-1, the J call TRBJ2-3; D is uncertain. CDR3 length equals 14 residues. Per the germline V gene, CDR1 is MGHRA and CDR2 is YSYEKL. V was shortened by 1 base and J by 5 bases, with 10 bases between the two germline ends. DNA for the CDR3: TGCGCCAGCAGCCAAGCGGCGACATTAGATACGCAGTATTTT. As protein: CASSQAATLDTQYF.

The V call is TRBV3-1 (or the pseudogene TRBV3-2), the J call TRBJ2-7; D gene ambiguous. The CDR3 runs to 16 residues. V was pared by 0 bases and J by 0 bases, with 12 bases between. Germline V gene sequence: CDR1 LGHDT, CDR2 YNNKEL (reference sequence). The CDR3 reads CASSQEGSGNSYEQYF. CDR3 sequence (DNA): TGTGCCAGCAGCCAAGAGGGGTCAGGAAACTCCTACGAGCAGTACTTC.

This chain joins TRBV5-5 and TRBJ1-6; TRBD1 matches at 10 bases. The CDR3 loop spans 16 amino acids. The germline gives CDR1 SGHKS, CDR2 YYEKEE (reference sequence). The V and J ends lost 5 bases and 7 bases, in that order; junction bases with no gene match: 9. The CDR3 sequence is CASRSSPGQGNSPLHF. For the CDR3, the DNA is TGTGCCAGCAGGTCCAGCCCGGGACAGGGGAATTCACCCCTCCACTTT.

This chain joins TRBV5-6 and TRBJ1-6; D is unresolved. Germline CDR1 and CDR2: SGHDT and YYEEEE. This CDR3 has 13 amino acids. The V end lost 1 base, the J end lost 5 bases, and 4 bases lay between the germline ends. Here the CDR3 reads CASSLSNNSPLHF. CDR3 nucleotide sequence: TGTGCCAGCAGCTTGTCTAATAATTCACCCCTCCACTTT.

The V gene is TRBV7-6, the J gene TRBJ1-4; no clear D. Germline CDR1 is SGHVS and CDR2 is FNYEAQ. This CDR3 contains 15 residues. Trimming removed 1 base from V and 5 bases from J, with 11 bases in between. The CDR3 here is CASSLGGPGNEKLFF. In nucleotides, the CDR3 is TGTGCCAGCAGCTTAGGTGGGCCGGGCAATGAAAAACTGTTTTTT. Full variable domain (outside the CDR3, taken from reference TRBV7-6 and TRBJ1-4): GAGVSQSPRYKVTKRGQDVALRCDPISGHVSLYWYRQALGQGPEFLTYFNYEAQQDKSGLPNDRFSAERPEGSISTLTIQRTEQRDSAMYRCASSLGGPGNEKLFFGSGTQLSVL.

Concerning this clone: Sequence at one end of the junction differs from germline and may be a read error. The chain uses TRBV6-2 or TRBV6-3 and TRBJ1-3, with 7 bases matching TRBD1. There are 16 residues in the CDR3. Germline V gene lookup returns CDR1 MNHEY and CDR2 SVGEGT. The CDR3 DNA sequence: TGTGCCAGCAGCCCCCGGACAGGACTCTCTGGAAACACCATGTATTTT. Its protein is CASSPRTGLSGNTMYF.

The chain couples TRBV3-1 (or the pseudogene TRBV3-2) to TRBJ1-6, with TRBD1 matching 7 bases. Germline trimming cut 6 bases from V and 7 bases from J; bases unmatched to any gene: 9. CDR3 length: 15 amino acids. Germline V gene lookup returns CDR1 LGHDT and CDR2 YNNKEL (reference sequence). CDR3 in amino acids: CASSLRDRGNSPLHF. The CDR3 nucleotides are TGTGCCAGCAGTCTCCGGGACAGAGGGAATTCACCCCTCCACTTT.

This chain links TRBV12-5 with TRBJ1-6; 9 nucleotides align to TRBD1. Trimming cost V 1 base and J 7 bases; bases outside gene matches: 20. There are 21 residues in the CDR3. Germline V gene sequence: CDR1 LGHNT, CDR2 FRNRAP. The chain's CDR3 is CASGLGGGDRAFFSRNSPLHF. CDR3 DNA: TGTGCTAGTGGTTTGGGAGGGGGGGACAGGGCCTTCTTCTCTCGCAATTCACCCCTCCACTTT.

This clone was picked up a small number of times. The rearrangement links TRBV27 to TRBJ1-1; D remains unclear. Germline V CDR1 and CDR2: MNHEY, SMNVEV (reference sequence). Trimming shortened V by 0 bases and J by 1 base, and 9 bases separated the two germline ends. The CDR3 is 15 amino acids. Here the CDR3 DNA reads TGTGCCAGCAGTTTATCGATGGCAGGGAACACTGAAGCTTTCTTT. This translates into CASSLSMAGNTEAFF.

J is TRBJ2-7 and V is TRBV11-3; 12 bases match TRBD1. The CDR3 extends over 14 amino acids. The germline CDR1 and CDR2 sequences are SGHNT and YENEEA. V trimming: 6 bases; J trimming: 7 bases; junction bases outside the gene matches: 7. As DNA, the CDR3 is TGTGCCAGCAGTCGGGACAGGGGGCAGGGGGAGCAGTACTTC. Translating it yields CASSRDRGQGEQYF.

The CDR3 DNA sequence: TGTGCCAGCAGCGGACAGGCCCCCGGCACCGGGGAGCTGTTTTTT. Translated, it gives CASSGQAPGTGELFF. The chain uses TRBV9 and TRBJ2-2, with a tentative D call TRBD1 (6 bases). Germline values: CDR1 SGDLS, CDR2 YYNGEE. The CDR3 extends over 15 amino acids. The germline V and J ends were trimmed by 3 bases and 4 bases, with 13 bases remaining between them.

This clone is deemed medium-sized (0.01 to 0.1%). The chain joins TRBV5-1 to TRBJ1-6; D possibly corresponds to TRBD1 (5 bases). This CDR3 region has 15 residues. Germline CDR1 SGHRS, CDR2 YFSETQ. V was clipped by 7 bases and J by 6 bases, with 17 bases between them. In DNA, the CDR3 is TGCGCCAGCCGCAGGGTGGGGGATGGTAATTCACCCCTCCACTTT. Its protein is CASRRVGDGNSPLHF.

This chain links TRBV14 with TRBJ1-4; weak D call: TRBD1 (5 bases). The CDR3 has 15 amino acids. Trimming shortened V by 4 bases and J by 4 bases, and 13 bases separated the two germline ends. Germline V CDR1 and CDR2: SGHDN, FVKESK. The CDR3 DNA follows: TGTGCCAGCAGCCGAACGACAGCATTTAATGAAAAACTGTTTTTT. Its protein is CASSRTTAFNEKLFF.

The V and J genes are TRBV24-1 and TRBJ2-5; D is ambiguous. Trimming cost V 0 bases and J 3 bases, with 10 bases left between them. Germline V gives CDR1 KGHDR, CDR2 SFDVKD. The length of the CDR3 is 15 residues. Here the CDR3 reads CATSDLQRTEETQYF. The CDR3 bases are TGTGCCACCAGTGATTTGCAACGGACGGAAGAGACCCAGTACTTC.

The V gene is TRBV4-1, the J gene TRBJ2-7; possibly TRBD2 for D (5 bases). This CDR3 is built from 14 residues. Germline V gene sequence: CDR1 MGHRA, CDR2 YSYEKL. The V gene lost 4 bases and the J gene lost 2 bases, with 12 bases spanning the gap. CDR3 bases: TGCGCCAGCAGCCCCCAGCCCGGGACCTACGAGCAGTACTTC. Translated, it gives CASSPQPGTYEQYF.

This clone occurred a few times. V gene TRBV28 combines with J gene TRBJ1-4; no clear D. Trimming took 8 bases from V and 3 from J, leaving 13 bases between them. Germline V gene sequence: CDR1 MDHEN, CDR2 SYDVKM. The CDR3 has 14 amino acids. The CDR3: CASLRARANEKLFF. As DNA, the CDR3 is TGTGCCAGCCTCCGGGCACGAGCTAATGAAAAACTGTTTTTT.

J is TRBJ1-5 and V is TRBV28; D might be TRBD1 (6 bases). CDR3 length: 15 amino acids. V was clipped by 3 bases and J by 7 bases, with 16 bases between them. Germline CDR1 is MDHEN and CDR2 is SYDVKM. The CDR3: CASSFLRGVRQPQHF. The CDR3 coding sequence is TGTGCCAGCAGTTTTCTCAGGGGAGTTCGACAGCCCCAGCATTTT.

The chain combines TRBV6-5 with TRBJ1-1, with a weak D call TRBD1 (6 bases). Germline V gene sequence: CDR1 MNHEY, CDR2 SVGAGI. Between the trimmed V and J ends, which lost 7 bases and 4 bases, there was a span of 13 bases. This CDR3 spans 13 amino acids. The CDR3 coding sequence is TGTGCCAGCATTATCACAGGGCCCACTGAAGCTTTCTTT. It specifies CASIITGPTEAFF.

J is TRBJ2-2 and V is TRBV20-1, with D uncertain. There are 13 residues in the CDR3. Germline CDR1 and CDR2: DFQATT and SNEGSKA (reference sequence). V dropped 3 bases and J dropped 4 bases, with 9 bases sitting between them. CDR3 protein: CSASYAPTGELFF. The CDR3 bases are TGCAGTGCTAGTTATGCGCCCACCGGGGAGCTGTTTTTT.

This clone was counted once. The CDR3 reads CASSQGVMNTEAFF. CDR3 bases: TGTGCCAGTAGTCAGGGGGTTATGAACACTGAAGCTTTCTTT. The V call is TRBV19, the J call TRBJ1-1, with 7 nucleotides matching TRBD1. Germline V gives CDR1 LNHDA, CDR2 SQIVND (reference sequence). V lost 5 bases to trimming and J lost 0 bases; unmatched junction nucleotides: 3. CDR3 length: 14 amino acids.

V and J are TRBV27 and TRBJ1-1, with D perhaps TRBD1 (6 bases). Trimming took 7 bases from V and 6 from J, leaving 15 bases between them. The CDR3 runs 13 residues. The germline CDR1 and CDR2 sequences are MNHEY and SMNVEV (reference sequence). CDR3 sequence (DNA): TGTGCCAGCAATCCACAGGGTAGGGCTGAAGCTTTCTTT. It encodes CASNPQGRAEAFF.

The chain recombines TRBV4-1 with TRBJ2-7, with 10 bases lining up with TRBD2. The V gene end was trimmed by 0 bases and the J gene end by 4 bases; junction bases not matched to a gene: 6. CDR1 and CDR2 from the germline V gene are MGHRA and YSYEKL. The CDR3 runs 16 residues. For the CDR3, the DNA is TGCGCCAGCAGCCAAGAGGGGACTAGCGTTTCGTACGAGCAGTACTTC. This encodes CASSQEGTSVSYEQYF.

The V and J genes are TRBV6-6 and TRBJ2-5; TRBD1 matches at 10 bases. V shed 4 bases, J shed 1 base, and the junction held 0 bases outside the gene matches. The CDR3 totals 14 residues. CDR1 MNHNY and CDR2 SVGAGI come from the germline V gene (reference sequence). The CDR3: CASSWTGGQETQYF. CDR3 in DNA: TGTGCCAGCAGTTGGACAGGGGGCCAAGAGACCCAGTACTTC.

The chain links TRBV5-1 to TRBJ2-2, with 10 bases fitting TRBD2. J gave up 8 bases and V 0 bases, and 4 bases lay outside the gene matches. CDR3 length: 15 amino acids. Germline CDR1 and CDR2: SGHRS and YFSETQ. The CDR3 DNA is TGCGCCAGCAGCTTGGTGTCTAGCGGGAGTGGGGAGCTGTTTTTT. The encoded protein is CASSLVSSGSGELFF.

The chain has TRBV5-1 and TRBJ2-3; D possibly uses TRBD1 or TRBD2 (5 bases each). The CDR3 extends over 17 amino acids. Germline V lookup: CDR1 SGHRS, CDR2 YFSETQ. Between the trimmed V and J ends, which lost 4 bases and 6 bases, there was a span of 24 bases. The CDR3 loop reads CASSRGPRDLARDTQYF. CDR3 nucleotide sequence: TGCGCCAGCAGCCGAGGCCCCCGGGACCTTGCACGGGATACGCAGTATTTT.